These T cell receptor beta chains were read from a single sample in a study of T-cell memory formation after mild COVID-19. TCRdb re-called the 5' RACE reads through MiXCR, storing one row per CDR3 protein. The repertoire holds some 120,000 distinct CDR3 sequences, with approximately 6.2% as singletons. Sequences were obtained from PBMCs or a T cell subset sorted from them (not recorded which). Every receptor here comes from an adult woman who had mild COVID-19 (a few samples of this study predate the infection). Cell type and time point are not known. CDR3s include the opening cysteine and the closing phenylalanine or tryptophan. A D gene is named only where the DNA matches it firmly. Rows may omit the clone size; those that give it use once, few, many or a size class.

clone size: few; D gene: .; J gene: TRBJ2-2; V gene: TRBV5-1; CDR3 DNA: TGCGCCAGCAGCTTGCTGCGGACAGAGAACACCGGGGAGCTGTTTTTT; CDR3 protein: CASSLLRTENTGELFF
clone size: few; D gene: TRBD2; J gene: TRBJ2-1; V gene: TRBV5-1; CDR3 DNA: TGCGCCAGCAGCTCGGGGGGAGGGAACAATGAGCAGTTCTTC; CDR3 protein: CASSSGGGNNEQFF
clone size: many; D gene: .; J gene: TRBJ1-1; V gene: TRBV29-1; CDR3 DNA: TGCAGCGTTGAAAAGCCGTCTCGATCTACTGAAGCTTTCTTT; CDR3 protein: CSVEKPSRSTEAFF
clone size: many; D gene: TRBD1; J gene: TRBJ2-2; V gene: TRBV20-1; CDR3 DNA: TGCAGTGCTAAAAACAGGGGGCGGAACACCGGGGAGCTGTTTTTT; CDR3 protein: CSAKNRGRNTGELFF
clone size: .; D gene: .; J gene: TRBJ1-3; V gene: TRBV7-3; CDR3 DNA: TGTGCCAGCAGCTTAATCAGTGGAAACACCATATATTTT; CDR3 protein: CASSLISGNTIYF
clone size: .; D gene: .; J gene: TRBJ1-6; V gene: TRBV7-3; CDR3 DNA: TGTGCCAGCAGCTTAACGTATGCTAATTCACCCCTCCACTTT; CDR3 protein: CASSLTYANSPLHF
clone size: few; D gene: .; J gene: TRBJ2-2; V gene: TRBV12-3/TRBV12-4; CDR3 DNA: TGTGCCAGCGGTTCCAGGTCAATCACCGGGGAGCTGTTTTTT; CDR3 protein: CASGSRSITGELFF
clone size: many; D gene: .; J gene: TRBJ1-1; V gene: TRBV7-9; CDR3 DNA: TGTGCCAGCAGCTCGGACGTCAGGAGCCGCGTCCTCTTT; CDR3 protein: CASSSDVRSRVLF
clone size: .; D gene: .; J gene: TRBJ1-5; V gene: TRBV24-1; CDR3 DNA: TGTGCCACCAGTGATCCTCGGTTAGGGGGGCTGCGCCAGCATTTT; CDR3 protein: CATSDPRLGGLRQHF
clone size: few; D gene: TRBD2; J gene: TRBJ2-1; V gene: TRBV5-4; CDR3 DNA: TGTGCCAGCAGCATCCCGGGACTAGCGGCCTACAATGAGCAGTTCTTC; CDR3 protein: CASSIPGLAAYNEQFF
clone size: many; D gene: TRBD2; J gene: TRBJ2-7; V gene: TRBV12-3/TRBV12-4; CDR3 DNA: TGTGCCAGCAGTTCAAGGACTAGCGGGAAGGAGTACTTC; CDR3 protein: CASSSRTSGKEYF
clone size: few; D gene: TRBD2; J gene: TRBJ2-7; V gene: TRBV5-4; CDR3 DNA: TGTGCCAGCAGCTCCGGGCTAGCGGGAGAAACGGCGAGATTGTGGGAGCAGTACTTC; CDR3 protein: CASSSGLAGETARLWEQYF
clone size: .; D gene: TRBD2; J gene: TRBJ2-2; V gene: TRBV20-1; CDR3 DNA: TGCAGTGCTAGGATGCCGGGACTAGCGGGTACCGGGGAGCTGTTTTTT; CDR3 protein: CSARMPGLAGTGELFF
clone size: .; D gene: .; J gene: TRBJ1-2; V gene: TRBV5-1; CDR3 DNA: TGCGCCAGCAGCTTGGACGGGTTCCCTTATGGCTACACCTTC; CDR3 protein: CASSLDGFPYGYTF
clone size: .; D gene: TRBD1; J gene: TRBJ2-7; V gene: TRBV7-6; CDR3 DNA: TGTGCCAGCAGCTTAGCCCCTGGACAGGGGGCGCGCGAGCAGTACTTC; CDR3 protein: CASSLAPGQGAREQYF
clone size: many; D gene: TRBD2; J gene: TRBJ2-1; V gene: TRBV20-1; CDR3 DNA: TGCAGTGCTAGAGGGGGGGGTCGGAAGGAGCAGTTCTTC; CDR3 protein: CSARGGGRKEQFF
clone size: .; D gene: TRBD1; J gene: TRBJ1-2; V gene: TRBV6-2/TRBV6-3; CDR3 DNA: TGTGCCAGCAGACCTTCAGGGGGTGGCTACACCTTC; CDR3 protein: CASRPSGGGYTF
clone size: many; D gene: .; J gene: TRBJ2-1; V gene: TRBV7-2; CDR3 DNA: TGTGCCAGCAGCTTAGACTATACCTCCTACAATGAGCAGTTCTTC; CDR3 protein: CASSLDYTSYNEQFF
clone size: few; D gene: .; J gene: TRBJ2-1; V gene: TRBV5-1; CDR3 DNA: TGCGCCAGCAGCTTGTTGGTCCGCGGCACCTACAATGAGCAGTTCTTC; CDR3 protein: CASSLLVRGTYNEQFF
clone size: many; D gene: TRBD2; J gene: TRBJ2-3; V gene: TRBV15; CDR3 DNA: TGTGCCACCAGCAGAGGGCTAGCGGGAGGGACAGATACGCAGTATTTT; CDR3 protein: CATSRGLAGGTDTQYF
clone size: many; D gene: .; J gene: TRBJ2-3; V gene: TRBV30; CDR3 DNA: TGTGCCGGACGGCTCGGTCGAACGCGCCGGACGCCGAGGGGAGATACGCAGTATTTT; CDR3 protein: CAGRLGRTRRTPRGDTQYF
clone size: .; D gene: TRBD1; J gene: TRBJ2-1; V gene: TRBV12-3/TRBV12-4; CDR3 DNA: TGTGCCAGCAGTTTATCGGGGACAGGGATGGAGTTCTTC; CDR3 protein: CASSLSGTGMEFF
clone size: many; D gene: .; J gene: TRBJ2-2; V gene: TRBV15; CDR3 DNA: TGTGCCACCAGCAGAGATCACCAGGCCAGCCCCGGGGAGCTGTTTTTT; CDR3 protein: CATSRDHQASPGELFF
clone size: many; D gene: TRBD1; J gene: TRBJ1-1; V gene: TRBV20-1; CDR3 DNA: TGCAGTGCTAGAGATCGGACAGGGCTCACTGAAGCTTTCTTT; CDR3 protein: CSARDRTGLTEAFF
clone size: many; D gene: TRBD2; J gene: TRBJ2-1; V gene: TRBV20-1; CDR3 DNA: TGCAGTGCTAGTTCGGGACTAGCGGGATCCTACAATGAGCAGTTCTTC; CDR3 protein: CSASSGLAGSYNEQFF
clone size: .; D gene: TRBD2; J gene: TRBJ2-1; V gene: TRBV7-3; CDR3 DNA: TGTGCCAGCAGCCCCACAGCGGGAGGGTACAATGAGCAGTTCTTC; CDR3 protein: CASSPTAGGYNEQFF
clone size: few; D gene: TRBD2; J gene: TRBJ2-2; V gene: TRBV2; CDR3 DNA: TGTGCCAGCACCCTTCGGCGTGCCGCTAGCGGCGGGGAGCTGTTTTTT; CDR3 protein: CASTLRRAASGGELFF
clone size: .; D gene: TRBD1; J gene: TRBJ2-7; V gene: TRBV6-5; CDR3 DNA: TGTGCCAGCAGTGAACCAGGGGGCTCCTACGAGCAGTACTTC; CDR3 protein: CASSEPGGSYEQYF
clone size: many; D gene: .; J gene: TRBJ2-5; V gene: TRBV12-3/TRBV12-4; CDR3 DNA: TGTGCCAGCAGTTTAGGAGACAGGAAAGAGACCCAGTACTTC; CDR3 protein: CASSLGDRKETQYF
clone size: few; D gene: .; J gene: TRBJ1-1; V gene: TRBV7-2; CDR3 DNA: TGTGCCAGCAGCAAAGCCGGGACGGCGAACACTGAAGCTTTCTTT; CDR3 protein: CASSKAGTANTEAFF
clone size: few; D gene: .; J gene: TRBJ2-1; V gene: TRBV5-4; CDR3 DNA: TGTGCCAGCAGTTCCGGGACATTTTACAATGAGCAGTTCTTC; CDR3 protein: CASSSGTFYNEQFF
clone size: few; D gene: .; J gene: TRBJ2-3; V gene: TRBV14; CDR3 DNA: TGTGCCAGCAGCCAAGTCCCAGATACGCAGTATTTT; CDR3 protein: CASSQVPDTQYF
clone size: .; D gene: TRBD1; J gene: TRBJ2-6; V gene: TRBV5-1; CDR3 DNA: TGCGCCAGCAACCCCGGGACAGGGCGCTCTGGGGCCAACGTCCTGACTTTC; CDR3 protein: CASNPGTGRSGANVLTF
clone size: few; D gene: TRBD2; J gene: TRBJ2-7; V gene: TRBV20-1; CDR3 DNA: TGCAGTGCTGGGGGATACGGGGGGGGCACCTACGAGCAGTACTTC; CDR3 protein: CSAGGYGGGTYEQYF
clone size: few; D gene: .; J gene: TRBJ2-7; V gene: TRBV5-4; CDR3 DNA: TGTGCCAGCAGCTTTCGGGACTCCCGTAGGGGCTACGAGCAGTACTTC; CDR3 protein: CASSFRDSRRGYEQYF
clone size: .; D gene: .; J gene: TRBJ1-2; V gene: TRBV12-3/TRBV12-4; CDR3 DNA: TGTGCCAGCAGCCTCTTTGGGGCCCATGGCTACACCTTC; CDR3 protein: CASSLFGAHGYTF
clone size: few; D gene: .; J gene: TRBJ2-2; V gene: TRBV30; CDR3 DNA: TGTGCCTGGAGCCGACCGGACCTAACCGGGGAGCTGTTTTTT; CDR3 protein: CAWSRPDLTGELFF
clone size: .; D gene: .; J gene: TRBJ1-1; V gene: TRBV6-5; CDR3 DNA: TGTGCCAGCAGTTACCCGGGGGGCACTGAAGCTTTCTTT; CDR3 protein: CASSYPGGTEAFF
clone size: .; D gene: TRBD1; J gene: TRBJ2-5; V gene: TRBV12-3/TRBV12-4; CDR3 DNA: TGTGCCAGCAGCTCCGGGACAGGGGGGGGGACCCAGTACTTC; CDR3 protein: CASSSGTGGGTQYF
clone size: many; D gene: .; J gene: TRBJ2-3; V gene: TRBV12-3/TRBV12-4; CDR3 DNA: TGTGCCAGCAGATTCCGGGACAAGAGCACAGATACGCAGTATTTT; CDR3 protein: CASRFRDKSTDTQYF
clone size: .; D gene: .; J gene: TRBJ2-7; V gene: TRBV18; CDR3 DNA: TGTGCCAGCTCACCCCCCAGGGGCGTCGACGAGCAGTACTTC; CDR3 protein: CASSPPRGVDEQYF
clone size: .; D gene: .; J gene: TRBJ1-1; V gene: TRBV30; CDR3 DNA: TGTGCCTGGAGCCGCGGGGAGGGACAAGCTTTCTTT; CDR3 protein: CAWSRGEGQAFF
clone size: .; D gene: .; J gene: TRBJ1-1; V gene: TRBV4-1; CDR3 DNA: TGCGCCAGCAGCCAATTACCATTCATGAACACTGAAGCTTTCTTT; CDR3 protein: CASSQLPFMNTEAFF
clone size: .; D gene: .; J gene: TRBJ1-1; V gene: TRBV20-1; CDR3 DNA: TGCAGTGCTAGAGATCGGGGGGCGAGGAACACTGAAGCTTTCTTT; CDR3 protein: CSARDRGARNTEAFF
clone size: .; D gene: .; J gene: TRBJ1-3; V gene: TRBV24-1; CDR3 DNA: TGTGCCACCAGTGATTCCCCGGACAGATCTGGAAACACCATATATTTT; CDR3 protein: CATSDSPDRSGNTIYF
clone size: many; D gene: .; J gene: TRBJ2-1; V gene: TRBV4-3; CDR3 DNA: TGCGCCAGCAGCCAAAGAGACACCTTGACGGGGGCCGCCTACAATGAGCAGTTCTTC; CDR3 protein: CASSQRDTLTGAAYNEQFF
clone size: .; D gene: .; J gene: TRBJ1-1; V gene: TRBV4-1; CDR3 DNA: TGCGCCAGCAGCCATCCAGGGGCGAACACTGAAGCTTTCTTT; CDR3 protein: CASSHPGANTEAFF
clone size: .; D gene: .; J gene: TRBJ2-7; V gene: TRBV6-5; CDR3 DNA: TGTGCCAGCAGTTACGGAGGTTTGGTCTTAAACGAGCAGTACTTC; CDR3 protein: CASSYGGLVLNEQYF
clone size: few; D gene: TRBD2; J gene: TRBJ2-3; V gene: TRBV11-2; CDR3 DNA: TGTGCCAGCAGCTCGACTAGCGGGGCAGATACGCAGTATTTT; CDR3 protein: CASSSTSGADTQYF
clone size: many; D gene: .; J gene: TRBJ2-1; V gene: TRBV30; CDR3 DNA: TGTGCCTGGAGTCATGGATCTTATGAGCAGTTCTTC; CDR3 protein: CAWSHGSYEQFF
clone size: .; D gene: TRBD1; J gene: TRBJ1-1; V gene: TRBV7-9; CDR3 DNA: TGTGCCAGCAGCCAGGGGGCCCAGACCACTGAAGCTTTCTTT; CDR3 protein: CASSQGAQTTEAFF
clone size: many; D gene: .; J gene: TRBJ1-1; V gene: TRBV6-5; CDR3 DNA: TGTGCCAGCAGCCCCACAGGGTCGACTGAAGCTTTCTTT; CDR3 protein: CASSPTGSTEAFF
clone size: .; D gene: .; J gene: TRBJ2-6; V gene: TRBV6-2/TRBV6-3; CDR3 DNA: TGTGCCAGCAGCGGCTCTGGGGCCAACGTCCTGACTTTC; CDR3 protein: CASSGSGANVLTF
clone size: .; D gene: .; J gene: TRBJ1-1; V gene: TRBV7-2; CDR3 DNA: TGTGCCAGCAGCTTAGAGGGCTTGGGGACACTCGAAGCTTTCTTT; CDR3 protein: CASSLEGLGTLEAFF
clone size: few; D gene: .; J gene: TRBJ2-1; V gene: TRBV6-5; CDR3 DNA: TGTGCCAGCAGTTACTTACAGGGTAACAATGAGCAGTTCTTC; CDR3 protein: CASSYLQGNNEQFF
clone size: few; D gene: TRBD1; J gene: TRBJ1-1; V gene: TRBV18; CDR3 DNA: TGTGCCAGCTCTCCTGGGACAGGGAGGAACACTGAAGCTTTCTTT; CDR3 protein: CASSPGTGRNTEAFF
clone size: many; D gene: TRBD1; J gene: TRBJ2-7; V gene: TRBV5-1; CDR3 DNA: TGCGCCAGCAGCCCGTGGGACAGGGAAATGTACGAGCAGTACTTC; CDR3 protein: CASSPWDREMYEQYF